Detailed here is one T cell receptor beta chain. The antigen remains undetermined. The entry originates in a study of beta chain features in type 1 diabetes. The study's findings and limits: People with Type 1 diabetes carried modestly yet significantly shorter TCRB CDR3s in all four CD4+ subsets.

CDR3 length equals 18 residues. Reverse transcribing all isolated RNA meant expressed TCRB transcripts were sequenced. Only in-frame clones appear in the TCRdb table, and some are missing; sequencing was by immunoSEQ multiplex PCR. The data hold about 340,000 clones, with around 9.7% observed a single time. This clonotype was sampled from a man aged 30-40 years with type 1 diabetes. Sequences were obtained from central memory CD4+ T cells from blood. The rearrangement links TRBV21-1 to TRBJ2-7. TRBV21-1 is labeled a pseudogene. The CDR3 region has the DNA TGTGCCAGCAACAATCCATTTTCGGTCAGCAAGGGTGGTTACGAGCAGTACTTC. This codes for CASNNPFSVSKGGYEQYF.